Listed here is a single T cell receptor beta chain. The data belong to a study of blood T cell repertoires in COVID-19. The overall study: The study drew acute and convalescent COVID-19 samples from the United States, Italy and Spain. T cells, B-cell-depleted T cells, or PBMCs provided the cDNA or gDNA that served as material.

The CDR3 spans 14 residues. V lost 2 bases and J 1 base, leaving 9 bases between the germline ends. Germline loops: CDR1 SNHLY, CDR2 FYNNEI. The assay was immunoSEQ multiplex PCR, and TCRdb's table has in-frame clones only and misses some. There are around 130,000 clones in the sample; 88% occur only once, and less than 2.5% lies in the top ten. The chain couples TRBV2 to TRBJ2-7, with D possibly TRBD2 on 6 matching bases. The sequencing sample was made of peripheral blood. The clonotype originates from a man aged 65 to 79 with active COVID-19. CDR3 nucleotide sequence: TGTGCCAGCAGTGAAATAGCGGATTCCTACGAGCAGTACTTC. It encodes CASSEIADSYEQYF.